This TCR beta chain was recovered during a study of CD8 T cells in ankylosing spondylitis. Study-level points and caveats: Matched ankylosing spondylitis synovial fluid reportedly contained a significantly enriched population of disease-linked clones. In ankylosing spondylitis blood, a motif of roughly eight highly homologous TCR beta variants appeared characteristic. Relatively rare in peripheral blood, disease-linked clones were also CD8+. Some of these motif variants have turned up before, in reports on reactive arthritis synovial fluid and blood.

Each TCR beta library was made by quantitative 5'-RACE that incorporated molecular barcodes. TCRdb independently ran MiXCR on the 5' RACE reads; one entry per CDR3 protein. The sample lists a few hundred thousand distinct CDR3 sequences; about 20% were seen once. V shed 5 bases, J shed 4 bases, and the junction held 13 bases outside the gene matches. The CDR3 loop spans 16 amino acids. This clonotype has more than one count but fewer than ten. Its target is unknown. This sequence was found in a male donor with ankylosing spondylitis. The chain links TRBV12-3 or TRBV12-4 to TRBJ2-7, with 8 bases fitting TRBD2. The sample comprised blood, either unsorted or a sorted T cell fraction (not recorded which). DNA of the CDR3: TGTGCCAGCAGTACCAATCGCGGGAGGATAACGTACGAGCAGTACTTC. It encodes CASSTNRGRITYEQYF.